This TCR beta chain was sequenced for a study of T cell responses to AZD1222 COVID-19 vaccine. Whole-study results and caveats: Of the AZD1222 recipients, only 5 to 7 were seropositive at baseline. Nearly half of spike-specific TCRs reportedly target variant regions that are unmutated in the B.1.351 and B.1.1.7 variants. It should be noted that donors were predominantly white British and more often female, and clonal diversity was possibly underestimated.

V was shortened by 6 bases and J by 4 bases, with 18 bases between the two germline ends. The CDR3 sequence is 15 residues long. The germline V gene encodes CDR1 SNHLY and CDR2 FYNNEI. Concerning this clone: Its specificity is not known.

Profiled with immunoSEQ multiplex PCR; TCRdb holds only in-frame clones, not every one. The sample yields about 44,000 clones, roughly 80% seen once. The sequenced sample was peripheral blood, obtained on day 0 of AZD1222 vaccination. This TCR was recovered from an adult in good health. The chain employs TRBV2 and TRBJ1-2; D gene uncertain. The CDR3 protein is CASSGRVGEGYGYTF. The CDR3 nucleotides read TGTGCCAGCAGCGGACGGGTCGGGGAGGGCTATGGCTACACCTTC.